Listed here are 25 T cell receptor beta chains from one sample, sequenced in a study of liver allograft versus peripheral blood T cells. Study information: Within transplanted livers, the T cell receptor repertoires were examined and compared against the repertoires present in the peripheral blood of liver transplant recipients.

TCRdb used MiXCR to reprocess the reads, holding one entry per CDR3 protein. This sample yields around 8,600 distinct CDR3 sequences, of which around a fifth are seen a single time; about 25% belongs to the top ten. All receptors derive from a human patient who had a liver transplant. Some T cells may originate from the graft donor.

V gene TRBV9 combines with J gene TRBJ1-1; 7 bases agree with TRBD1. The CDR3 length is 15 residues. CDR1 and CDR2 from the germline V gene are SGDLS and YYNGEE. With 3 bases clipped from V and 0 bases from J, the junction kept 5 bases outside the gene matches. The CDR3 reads CASSALTGLNTEAFF. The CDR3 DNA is TGTGCCAGCAGCGCTCTGACAGGGTTGAACACTGAAGCTTTCTTT.

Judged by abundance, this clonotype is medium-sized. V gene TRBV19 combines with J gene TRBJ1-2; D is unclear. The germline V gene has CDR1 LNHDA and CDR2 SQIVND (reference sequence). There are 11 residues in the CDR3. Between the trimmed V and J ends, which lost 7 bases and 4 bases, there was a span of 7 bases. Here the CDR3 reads CASKAPYGYTF. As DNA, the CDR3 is TGTGCCAGTAAGGCCCCCTATGGCTACACCTTC.

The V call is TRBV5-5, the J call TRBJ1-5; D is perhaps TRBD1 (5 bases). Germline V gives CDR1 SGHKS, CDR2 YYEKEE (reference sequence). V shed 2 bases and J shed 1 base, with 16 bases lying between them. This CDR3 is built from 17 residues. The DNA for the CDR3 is TGTGCCAGCAGCTTTACCGGGACGGCGGTCAGCAATCAGCCCCAGCATTTT. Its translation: CASSFTGTAVSNQPQHF.

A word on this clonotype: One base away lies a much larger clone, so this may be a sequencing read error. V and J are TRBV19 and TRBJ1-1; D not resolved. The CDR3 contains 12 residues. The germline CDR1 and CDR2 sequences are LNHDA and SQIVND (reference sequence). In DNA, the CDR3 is TGTGTCAGCGGAACGGTTTCCACTGAAGCTTTCTTT. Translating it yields CVSGTVSTEAFF.

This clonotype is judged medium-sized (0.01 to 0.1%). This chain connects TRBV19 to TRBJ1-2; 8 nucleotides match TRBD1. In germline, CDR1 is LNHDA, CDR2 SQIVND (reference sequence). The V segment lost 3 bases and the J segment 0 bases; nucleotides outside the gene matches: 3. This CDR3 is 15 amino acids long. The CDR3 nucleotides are TGTGCCAGTAGTATGCAGGACAGGGCTAACTATGGCTACACCTTC. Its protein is CASSMQDRANYGYTF.

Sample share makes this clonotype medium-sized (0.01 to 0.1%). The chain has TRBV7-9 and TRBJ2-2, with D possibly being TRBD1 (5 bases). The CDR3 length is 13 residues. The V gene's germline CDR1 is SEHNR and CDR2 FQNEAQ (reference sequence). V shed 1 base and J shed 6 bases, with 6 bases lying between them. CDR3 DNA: TGTGCCAGCAGCTTAGTGGGGCCCGGGGAGCTGTTTTTT. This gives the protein CASSLVGPGELFF.

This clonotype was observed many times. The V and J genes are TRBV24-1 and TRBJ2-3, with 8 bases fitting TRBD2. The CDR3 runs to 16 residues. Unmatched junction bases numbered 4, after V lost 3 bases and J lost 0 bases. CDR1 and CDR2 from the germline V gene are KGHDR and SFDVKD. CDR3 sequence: CATSDVAGSSTDTQYF. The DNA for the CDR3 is TGTGCCACCAGTGATGTAGCGGGGTCTAGCACAGATACGCAGTATTTT.

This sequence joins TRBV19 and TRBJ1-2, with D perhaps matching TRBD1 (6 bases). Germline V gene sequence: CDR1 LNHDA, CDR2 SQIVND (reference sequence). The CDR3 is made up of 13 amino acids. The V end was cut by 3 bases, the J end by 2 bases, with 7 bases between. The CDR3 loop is CASSMQGNYGYTF. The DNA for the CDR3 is TGTGCCAGTAGTATGCAGGGGAACTATGGCTACACCTTC.

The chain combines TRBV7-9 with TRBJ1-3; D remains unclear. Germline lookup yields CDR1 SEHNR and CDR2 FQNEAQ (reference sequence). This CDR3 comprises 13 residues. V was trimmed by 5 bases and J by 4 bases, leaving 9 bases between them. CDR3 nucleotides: TGTGCCAGCAGCCTAGAGGAGGGAAACACCATATATTTT. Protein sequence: CASSLEEGNTIYF.

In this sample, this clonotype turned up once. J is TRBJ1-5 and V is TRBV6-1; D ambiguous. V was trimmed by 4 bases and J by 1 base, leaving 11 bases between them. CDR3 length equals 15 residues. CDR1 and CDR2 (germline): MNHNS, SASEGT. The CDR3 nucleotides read TGTGCCAGCAGTGGGATGGGCGAAAGCAATCAGCCCCAGCATTTT. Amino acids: CASSGMGESNQPQHF.

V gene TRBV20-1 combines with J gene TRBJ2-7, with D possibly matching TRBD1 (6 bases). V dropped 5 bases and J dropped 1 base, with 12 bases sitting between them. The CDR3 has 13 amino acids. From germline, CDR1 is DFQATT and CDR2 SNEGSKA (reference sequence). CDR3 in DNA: TGCAGTGCTGGTCCGGGGACATCCTACGAGCAGTACTTC. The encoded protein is CSAGPGTSYEQYF.

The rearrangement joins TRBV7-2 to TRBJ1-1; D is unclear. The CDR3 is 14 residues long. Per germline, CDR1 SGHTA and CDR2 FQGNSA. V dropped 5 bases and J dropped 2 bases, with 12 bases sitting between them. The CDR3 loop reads CASSDQLINTEAFF. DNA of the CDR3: TGTGCCAGCAGCGACCAACTGATTAACACTGAAGCTTTCTTT.

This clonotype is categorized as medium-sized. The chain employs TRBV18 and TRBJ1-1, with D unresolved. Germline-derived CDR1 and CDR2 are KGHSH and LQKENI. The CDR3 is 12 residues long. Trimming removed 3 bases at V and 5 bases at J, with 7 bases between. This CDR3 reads CASSPQRTEAFF. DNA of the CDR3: TGTGCCAGCTCACCCCAAAGGACTGAAGCTTTCTTT.

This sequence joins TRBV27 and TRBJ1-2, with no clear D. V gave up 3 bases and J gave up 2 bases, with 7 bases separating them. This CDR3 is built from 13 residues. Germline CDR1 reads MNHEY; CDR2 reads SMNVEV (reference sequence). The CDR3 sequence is CASSFGVNYGYTF. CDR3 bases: TGTGCCAGCAGTTTTGGGGTAAACTATGGCTACACCTTC.

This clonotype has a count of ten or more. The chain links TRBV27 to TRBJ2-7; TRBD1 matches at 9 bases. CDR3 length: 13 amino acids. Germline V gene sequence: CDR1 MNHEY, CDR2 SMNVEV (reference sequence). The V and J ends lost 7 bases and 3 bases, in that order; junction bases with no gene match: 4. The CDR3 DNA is TGTGCCAGCAAACAGACAGGGGGCTACGAGCAGTACTTC. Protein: CASKQTGGYEQYF.

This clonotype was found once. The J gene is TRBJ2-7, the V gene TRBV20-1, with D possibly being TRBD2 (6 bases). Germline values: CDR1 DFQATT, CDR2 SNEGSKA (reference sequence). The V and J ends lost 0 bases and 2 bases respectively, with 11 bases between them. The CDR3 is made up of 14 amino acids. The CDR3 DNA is TGCAGTGCTAGAGATAAGGGAGGTCCCTACGAGCAGTACTTC. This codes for CSARDKGGPYEQYF.

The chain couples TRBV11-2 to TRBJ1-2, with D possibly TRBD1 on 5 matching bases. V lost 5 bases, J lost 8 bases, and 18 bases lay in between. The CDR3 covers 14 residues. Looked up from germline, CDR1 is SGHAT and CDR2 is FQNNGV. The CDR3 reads CASSKSDTMGGYTF. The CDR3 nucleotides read TGTGCCAGCAGCAAATCGGACACCATGGGGGGCTACACCTTC.

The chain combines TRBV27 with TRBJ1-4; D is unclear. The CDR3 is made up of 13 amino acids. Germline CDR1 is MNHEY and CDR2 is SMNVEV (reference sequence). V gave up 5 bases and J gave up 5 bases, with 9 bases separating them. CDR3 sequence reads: CASSGRINEKLFF. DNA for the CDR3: TGTGCCAGCAGTGGCAGGATAAATGAAAAACTGTTTTTT.

The CDR3 sequence: CSARTGQNGYTF. The CDR3, as DNA: TGCAGTGCTAGGACCGGACAAAACGGCTACACCTTC. The rearrangement uses TRBV20-1 and TRBJ1-2; tentatively, D is TRBD1 (5 bases). The CDR3 runs 12 residues. Germline CDR1 DFQATT, CDR2 SNEGSKA (reference sequence). V was clipped by 3 bases and J by 8 bases, with 13 bases between them.

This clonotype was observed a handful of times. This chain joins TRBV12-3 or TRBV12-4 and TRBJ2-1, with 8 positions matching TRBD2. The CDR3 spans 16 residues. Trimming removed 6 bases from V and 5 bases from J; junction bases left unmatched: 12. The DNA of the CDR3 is TGTGCCAGCAGCCCCCTCCGGACGGGGGGGCACAATGAGCAGTTCTTC. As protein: CASSPLRTGGHNEQFF.

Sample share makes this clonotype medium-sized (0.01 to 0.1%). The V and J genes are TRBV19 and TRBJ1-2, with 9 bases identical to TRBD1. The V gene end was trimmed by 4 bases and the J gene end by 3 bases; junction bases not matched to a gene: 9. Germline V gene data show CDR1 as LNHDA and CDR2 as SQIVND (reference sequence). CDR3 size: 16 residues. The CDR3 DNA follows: TGTGCCAGTAGTACCTGGACAGGGGTTGATGACTATGGCTACACCTTC. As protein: CASSTWTGVDDYGYTF.

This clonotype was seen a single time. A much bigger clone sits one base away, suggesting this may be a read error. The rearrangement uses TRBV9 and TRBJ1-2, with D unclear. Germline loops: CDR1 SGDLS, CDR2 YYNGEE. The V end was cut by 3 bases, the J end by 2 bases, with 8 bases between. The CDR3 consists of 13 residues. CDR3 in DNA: TGTGCCAGCAGCGCCACAGAAAACTATGGCTACACCTTC. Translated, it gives CASSATENYGYTF.

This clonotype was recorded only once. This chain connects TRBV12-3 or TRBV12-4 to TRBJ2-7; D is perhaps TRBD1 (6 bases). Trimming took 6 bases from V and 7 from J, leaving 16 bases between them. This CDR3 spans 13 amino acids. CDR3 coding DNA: TGTGCCAGCAGCCCACCAACAGGGAGAGAGCAGTACTTC. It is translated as CASSPPTGREQYF.

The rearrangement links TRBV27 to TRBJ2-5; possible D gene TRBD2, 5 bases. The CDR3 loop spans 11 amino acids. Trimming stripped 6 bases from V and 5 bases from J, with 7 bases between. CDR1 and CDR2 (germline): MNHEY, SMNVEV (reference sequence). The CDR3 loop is CASRGGETQYF. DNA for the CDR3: TGTGCCAGCAGGGGCGGGGAGACCCAGTACTTC.

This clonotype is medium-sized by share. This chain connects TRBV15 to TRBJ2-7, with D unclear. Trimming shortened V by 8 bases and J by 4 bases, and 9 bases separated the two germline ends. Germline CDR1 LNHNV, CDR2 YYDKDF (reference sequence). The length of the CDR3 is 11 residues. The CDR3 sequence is CATGDSYEQYF. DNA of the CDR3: TGTGCCACCGGTGACTCGTACGAGCAGTACTTC.